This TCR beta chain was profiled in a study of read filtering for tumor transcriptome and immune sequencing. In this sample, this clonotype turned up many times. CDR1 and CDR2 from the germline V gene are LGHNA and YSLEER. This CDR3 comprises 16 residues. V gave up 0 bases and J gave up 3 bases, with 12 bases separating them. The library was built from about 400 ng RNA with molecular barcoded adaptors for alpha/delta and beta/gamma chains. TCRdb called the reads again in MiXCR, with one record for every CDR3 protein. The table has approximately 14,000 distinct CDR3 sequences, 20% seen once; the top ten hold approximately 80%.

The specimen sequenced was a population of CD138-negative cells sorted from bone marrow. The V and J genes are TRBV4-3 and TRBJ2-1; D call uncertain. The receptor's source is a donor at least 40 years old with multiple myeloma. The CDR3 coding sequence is TGCGCCAGCAGCCAAGATGGGGTCACTCGCTACAATGAGCAGTTCTTC. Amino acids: CASSQDGVTRYNEQFF.